These 21 T cell receptor beta chains share one sample of origin, sequenced in a study of tumor T cells in aggressive B-cell lymphoma. Using immunoSEQ multiplex PCR, the repertoire was profiled, and TCRdb retains in-frame clones only, with some absent. Of about 690 clones detected, just under 90% appear once; the ten largest clones hold roughly 13%. Specimen: tumor tissue. All receptors derive from an adult with diffuse large B cell lymphoma.

J is TRBJ2-5 and V is TRBV2; D not resolved. The CDR3 extends over 12 amino acids. Germline V gene sequence: CDR1 SNHLY, CDR2 FYNNEI. V dropped 3 bases and J dropped 5 bases, with 7 bases sitting between them. CDR3 protein: CASSERRETQYF. For the CDR3, the DNA is TGTGCCAGCAGTGAGAGGCGGGAGACCCAGTACTTC.

The CDR3 loop is CASSFDRISRHYNEQFF. CDR3 coding DNA: TGTGCCAGCAGCTTCGACAGAATATCTAGACACTACAATGAGCAGTTCTTC. The J gene is TRBJ2-1, the V gene TRBV5-6, with TRBD1 as a possible D gene (5 bases). Trimming removed 2 bases at V and 3 bases at J, with 18 bases between. The CDR3 contains 17 residues. CDR1 is SGHDT, CDR2 YYEEEE, per germline.

J is TRBJ2-1 and V is TRBV5-6, with 9 positions matching TRBD2. V lost 3 bases to trimming and J lost 5 bases; unmatched junction nucleotides: 12. The germline V gene has CDR1 SGHDT and CDR2 YYEEEE. This CDR3 region has 17 residues. The CDR3 nucleotides are TGTGCCAGCAGCTCGCCCCCCGGGACTAGCAGACACAATGAGCAGTTCTTC. This encodes CASSSPPGTSRHNEQFF.

The rearrangement joins TRBV28 to TRBJ1-5; 7 bases match TRBD1. J gave up 1 base and V 2 bases, and 8 bases lay outside the gene matches. CDR1 is MDHEN, CDR2 SYDVKM, per germline. The CDR3 consists of 17 residues. CDR3 DNA: TGTGCCAGCAGTTTACAAAGACAGGGTACGAGCAATCAGCCCCAGCATTTT. It yields the protein CASSLQRQGTSNQPQHF.

The chain is built from TRBV23-1 and TRBJ1-2; 8 bases are shared with TRBD1. TRBV23-1 is annotated as an ORF whose role is uncertain. This CDR3 is built from 16 residues. V lost 2 bases, J lost 6 bases, and 11 bases stayed unmatched. The CDR3 region is CASSQIPYDRGDGYTF. CDR3 DNA: TGCGCCAGCAGTCAAATCCCATACGACAGGGGAGATGGCTACACCTTC.

This sequence joins TRBV2 and TRBJ2-5, with 8 positions matching TRBD2. The CDR3 runs to 15 residues. CDR1 is SNHLY, CDR2 FYNNEI, per germline. Unmatched junction bases numbered 10, after V lost 5 bases and J lost 5 bases. The DNA for the CDR3 is TGTGCCAGCAGTTCGAGCGGGAGTGGGGGGGAGACCCAGTACTTC. This encodes CASSSSGSGGETQYF.

The gene calls are TRBV27 and TRBJ2-3; the match to TRBD2 covers 7 bases. This CDR3 has 16 residues. Looked up from germline, CDR1 is MNHEY and CDR2 is SMNVEV (reference sequence). The V and J ends lost 4 bases and 1 base, in that order; junction bases with no gene match: 8. The CDR3 region has the DNA TGTGCCAGCAGTTCTCCAGGGAGGGATGGCACAGATACGCAGTATTTT. This translates into CASSSPGRDGTDTQYF.

The gene calls are TRBV30 and TRBJ2-4, with 8 bases matching TRBD1. Trimming cost V 0 bases and J 4 bases; bases outside gene matches: 8. Germline CDR1 is GTSNPN and CDR2 is SVGIG (reference sequence). CDR3 length: 16 residues. DNA of the CDR3: TGTGCCTGGAGTGTAGGGGTAACAGGGGGAAAAAACATTCAGTACTTC. It encodes CAWSVGVTGGKNIQYF.

The chain combines TRBV19 with TRBJ2-1, with a weak D call TRBD2 (6 bases). Between the trimmed V and J ends, which lost 3 bases and 4 bases, there was a span of 13 bases. There are 15 residues in the CDR3. Germline V gene sequence: CDR1 LNHDA, CDR2 SQIVND (reference sequence). CDR3 coding DNA: TGTGCCAGTAGTATGGCGGGAACTGTGTACAATGAGCAGTTCTTC. Its translation is CASSMAGTVYNEQFF.

The rearrangement links TRBV19 to TRBJ2-2; D possibly corresponds to TRBD2 (5 bases). The germline V gene has CDR1 LNHDA and CDR2 SQIVND (reference sequence). V lost 5 bases and J 6 bases, leaving 25 bases between the germline ends. The CDR3 length is 18 residues. This chain's CDR3 is CASSLGVGASRPPGELFF. The CDR3 nucleotides are TGTGCCAGTAGTCTGGGTGTGGGAGCTAGCCGTCCCCCCGGGGAGCTGTTTTTT.

The V gene is TRBV19, the J gene TRBJ1-2, with 9 bases lining up with TRBD1. J was trimmed by 3 bases and V by 9 bases; bases with no gene match: 11. Germline V gene data show CDR1 as LNHDA and CDR2 as SQIVND (reference sequence). The CDR3 contains 15 residues. The DNA of the CDR3 is TGTGCCAGCATCCGTCGGGGACAGGGATACTATGGCTACACCTTC. Its translation is CASIRRGQGYYGYTF.

The gene calls are TRBV28 and TRBJ1-3; 9 bases are a match to TRBD1. Germline V gives CDR1 MDHEN, CDR2 SYDVKM. Germline trimming cut 6 bases from V and 2 bases from J; bases unmatched to any gene: 8. This CDR3 contains 16 residues. Here the CDR3 reads CASSSTGGATGNTIYF. In nucleotides, the CDR3 is TGTGCCAGCAGCTCAACAGGGGGCGCGACTGGAAACACCATATATTTT.

A word on this clone: At one of its ends the junction is not consistent with the germline gene, which may arise from a read error. The V and J genes are TRBV11-1 and TRBJ1-2; possibly TRBD1 for D (5 bases). The CDR3 has 14 amino acids. Germline CDR1 SGHAT, CDR2 FQDESV (reference sequence). The CDR3 region has the DNA TGTGCCAACAGCGCGAGACAGACACCCTATGGCTACACCTTC. It yields the protein CANSARQTPYGYTF.

CDR3 bases: TGTGCCATCAGTGAGTCACTAGCGGGGGAGACCCAGTACTTC. Translating it yields CAISESLAGETQYF. The V gene is TRBV10-3, the J gene TRBJ2-5; 10 bases are a match to TRBD2. V lost 0 bases, J lost 5 bases, and 0 bases stayed unmatched. The CDR3 is 14 amino acids. CDR1 and CDR2 (germline): ENHRY, SYGVKD.

This chain connects TRBV9 to TRBJ2-3, with a weak D call TRBD2 (6 bases). This CDR3 spans 15 amino acids. The germline V gene encodes CDR1 SGDLS and CDR2 YYNGEE. The germline V and J ends were trimmed by 0 bases and 0 bases, with 8 bases remaining between them. The CDR3 coding sequence is TGTGCCAGCAGCGTAGAAGGGAGGAGCACAGATACGCAGTATTTT. It codes for CASSVEGRSTDTQYF.

This chain connects TRBV28 to TRBJ1-1, with unresolved D. Between the trimmed V and J ends, which lost 5 bases and 8 bases, there was a span of 6 bases. The CDR3 has 10 residues. Germline values: CDR1 MDHEN, CDR2 SYDVKM. CDR3 in DNA: TGTGCCAGCAGTATTAAAGAAGCTTTCTTT. Amino acid sequence: CASSIKEAFF.

V usage is TRBV6-5 and J usage is TRBJ1-2; a weak D match, TRBD1 (5 bases). Germline CDR1 MNHEY, CDR2 SVGAGI. The CDR3 runs 12 residues. V dropped 1 base and J dropped 8 bases, with 8 bases sitting between them. CDR3 in DNA: TGTGCCAGCAGTTACTTAGGGGAAGGCTACACCTTC. As protein: CASSYLGEGYTF.

V gene TRBV7-9 combines with J gene TRBJ1-1; D may be TRBD1 (5 bases). This CDR3 region has 13 residues. Between the trimmed V and J ends, which lost 1 base and 11 bases, there was a span of 14 bases. In germline, CDR1 is SEHNR, CDR2 FQNEAQ (reference sequence). CDR3 in amino acids: CASSLVQDPTAFF. CDR3 in DNA: TGTGCCAGCAGCTTAGTACAGGACCCCACTGCTTTCTTT.

The chain joins TRBV9 to TRBJ2-7; D is unclear. This CDR3 is built from 13 residues. CDR1 and CDR2 (germline): SGDLS, YYNGEE. Deletions cut 4 bases from V and 4 bases from J, with 12 bases between. Here the CDR3 reads CASSPAPGYEQYF. The DNA for the CDR3 is TGTGCCAGCAGCCCCGCTCCGGGTTACGAGCAGTACTTC.

V and J are TRBV9 and TRBJ2-1, with 10 bases matching TRBD2. Unmatched junction bases numbered 12, after V lost 0 bases and J lost 0 bases. Germline CDR1 SGDLS, CDR2 YYNGEE. The CDR3 totals 20 residues. The CDR3 DNA reads TGTGCCAGCAGCGTAGCGGGGCTAGCGGGGGCCGAAAGCTCCTACAATGAGCAGTTCTTC. This translates into CASSVAGLAGAESSYNEQFF.

V gene TRBV7-9 combines with J gene TRBJ1-1; D gene uncertain. CDR1 SEHNR and CDR2 FQNEAQ come from the germline V gene (reference sequence). The CDR3 contains 12 residues. V was pared by 5 bases and J by 6 bases, with 10 bases between. CDR3 sequence: CASSMTEAEAFF. CDR3 nucleotides: TGTGCCAGCAGCATGACCGAGGCTGAAGCTTTCTTT.